The rows below give T cell receptor beta chains drawn from one sample of a study of immunodeficiency. This table comes from immunoSEQ multiplex PCR, and its TCRdb copy is limited to in-frame clones, with some not included. The sample has 1,400 to 1,500 clones; 93% are singletons. The sample taken for sequencing was CD8+ T cells from blood. The receptors come from a human donor in good health. The CDR3 runs from the conserved cysteine through the conserved F or W. Each record gives: J gene, V gene, D gene, clone size, CDR3 protein, CDR3 DNA. D genes are given only for firm matches. A row's size may be missing; if present it is once, few, many or a size class.

j_call: TRBJ2-3
v_call: TRBV2
d_call: TRBD2
clone_size: -
cdr3_aa: CASSESRLAGRSSDTQYF
cdr3_nt: TGTGCCAGCAGTGAATCTCGGCTAGCGGGGCGGAGTTCAGATACGCAGTATTTT

j_call: TRBJ2-3
v_call: TRBV6-4
d_call: -
clone_size: -
cdr3_aa: CASSDGATDTQYF
cdr3_nt: TGTGCCAGCAGTGACGGGGCCACAGATACGCAGTATTTT

j_call: TRBJ1-1
v_call: TRBV4-2
d_call: TRBD1
clone_size: -
cdr3_aa: CASSHSKPLRQGMNTEAFF
cdr3_nt: TGTGCCAGCAGCCATTCGAAGCCATTGAGACAGGGTATGAACACTGAAGCTTTCTTT

j_call: TRBJ1-1
v_call: TRBV15
d_call: -
clone_size: -
cdr3_aa: CATRQVNTEAFF
cdr3_nt: TGTGCCACCCGTCAGGTGAACACTGAAGCTTTCTTT

j_call: TRBJ1-1
v_call: TRBV9
d_call: TRBD1
clone_size: -
cdr3_aa: CASSEDRVGSREAFF
cdr3_nt: TGTGCCAGCAGCGAGGACAGGGTGGGTAGCCGTGAAGCTTTCTTT

j_call: TRBJ2-5
v_call: TRBV27
d_call: TRBD1
clone_size: -
cdr3_aa: CASSLTGEGETQYF
cdr3_nt: TGTGCCAGCAGTCTAACAGGGGAAGGAGAGACCCAGTACTTC

j_call: TRBJ1-5
v_call: TRBV7-9
d_call: -
clone_size: -
cdr3_aa: CASSLGANQPQHF
cdr3_nt: TGTGCCAGCAGCTTAGGAGCAAACCAGCCCCAGCATTTT

j_call: TRBJ2-7
v_call: TRBV10-1
d_call: -
clone_size: -
cdr3_aa: CASSDRPGAPEQYF
cdr3_nt: TGCGCCAGCAGTGACCGCCCGGGGGCGCCCGAGCAGTACTTC

j_call: TRBJ1-5
v_call: TRBV28
d_call: -
clone_size: once
cdr3_aa: CASSYRNQPQHF
cdr3_nt: TGTGCCAGCAGTTATAGAAATCAGCCCCAGCATTTT

j_call: TRBJ2-5
v_call: TRBV14
d_call: TRBD1
clone_size: -
cdr3_aa: CASSQDRTQGALMETQYF
cdr3_nt: TGTGCCAGCAGCCAAGACCGGACGCAGGGGGCTCTTATGGAGACCCAGTACTTC

j_call: TRBJ1-4
v_call: TRBV2
d_call: -
clone_size: -
cdr3_aa: CASSEGEKLFF
cdr3_nt: TGTGCCAGCAGTGAGGGAGAAAAACTGTTTTTT

j_call: TRBJ2-2
v_call: TRBV7-9
d_call: -
clone_size: -
cdr3_aa: CASNNRQTSNTGELFF
cdr3_nt: TGTGCCAGCAACAATCGGCAGACCTCGAACACCGGGGAGCTGTTTTTT

j_call: TRBJ1-1
v_call: TRBV7-9
d_call: TRBD1
clone_size: -
cdr3_aa: CASSLGQGDTEAFF
cdr3_nt: TGTGCCAGCAGCTTAGGCCAGGGGGACACTGAAGCTTTCTTT